Listed here are 20 T cell receptor beta chains from one sample, sequenced in a study of cytomegalovirus exposure and HLA in healthy donors. PCR was performed using 60 Vbeta and 13 Jbeta primers. The table came from immunoSEQ multiplex PCR; TCRdb's copy has only in-frame clones and leaves some out. The sample has 180,000 or so clones, about 69% seen once. The sample consisted of PBMCs. All receptors derive from a human donor in good health.

This clone occurred once. The gene calls are TRBV7-2 and TRBJ1-2; 7 bases map to TRBD1. The trim removed 5 bases at V and 0 bases at J, leaving 6 bases unmatched. The germline CDR1 and CDR2 sequences are SGHTA and FQGNSA. The CDR3 runs to 15 residues. The CDR3 nucleotides are TGTGCCAGCAGCCCCTGGGACAGCACTAACTATGGCTACACCTTC. Its protein is CASSPWDSTNYGYTF.

This clone was observed a handful of times. This sequence joins TRBV10-3 and TRBJ2-1, with TRBD2 matching 13 bases. The CDR3 totals 16 residues. Germline CDR1 is ENHRY and CDR2 is SYGVKD. With V trimmed by 4 bases and J by 7 bases, 7 bases remained unmatched. The CDR3, as DNA: TGTGCCATCAGTGTCGAGACTAGCGGGGGGTCGAATGAGCAGTTCTTC. Residues: CAISVETSGGSNEQFF.

The rearrangement joins TRBV5-4 to TRBJ2-2, with 11 bases aligning to TRBD2. The CDR3 spans 17 residues. Germline V lookup: CDR1 SGHNT, CDR2 YYREEE (reference sequence). V was clipped by 2 bases and J by 3 bases; unmatched bases: 6. The CDR3 DNA sequence: TGTGCCAGCAGCTTTGGTAGCGGGGGGGCGGACACCGGGGAGCTGTTTTTT. Translated: CASSFGSGGADTGELFF.

This chain links TRBV19 with TRBJ2-2; TRBD1 matches 9 bases. Germline CDR1 and CDR2: LNHDA and SQIVND (reference sequence). This CDR3 has 16 amino acids. After removal of 9 bases from V and 6 bases from J, the junction contained 14 bases not matched to a gene. CDR3 in DNA: TGTGCCAGGACGGGACAGGGACCAGGTGCTCCCGGGGAGCTGTTTTTT. Amino acids: CARTGQGPGAPGELFF.

This clone was detected a few times. V is TRBV4-3 and J is TRBJ2-1; 7 bases agree with TRBD1. The V gene end was trimmed by 4 bases and the J gene end by 1 base; junction bases not matched to a gene: 7. The CDR3 covers 16 residues. The germline V gene encodes CDR1 LGHNA and CDR2 YSLEER. The CDR3 spells CASSPGGRGSYNEQFF. The CDR3 region has the DNA TGCGCCAGCAGCCCAGGGGGAAGGGGGTCCTACAATGAGCAGTTCTTC.

The chain couples TRBV28 to TRBJ2-7; D is uncertain. Trimming took off 4 bases at V and 0 bases at J, with 13 bases between the two ends. CDR3 length equals 15 residues. CDR1 and CDR2 from the germline V gene are MDHEN and SYDVKM. CDR3: CASSYSTASSYEQYF. DNA for the CDR3: TGTGCCAGCAGTTACTCGACGGCTAGCTCCTACGAGCAGTACTTC.

In DNA, the CDR3 is TGTGCCAGCAGCTTAGATGGGGTGAGGGTCATCTACGAGCAGTACTTC. It specifies CASSLDGVRVIYEQYF. The chain joins TRBV11-2 to TRBJ2-7; possible D gene TRBD2, 5 bases. The CDR3 length is 16 residues. The germline gives CDR1 SGHAT, CDR2 FQNNGV. The V end lost 0 bases, the J end lost 3 bases, and 15 bases lay between the germline ends.

Notes on this clone: One end of the junction does not line up with germline, which may come from a read error. The CDR3 DNA reads as TGTGCTAGCAGCCCGGACAGGGGGGCACCCCTCCACTTT. This translates into CASSPDRGAPLHF. The rearrangement joins TRBV7-7 to TRBJ1-6, with 10 bases lining up with TRBD1. The CDR3 is 13 residues long. Germline loops: CDR1 SSHAT, CDR2 FNYEAQ (reference sequence). Based on the CDR3 plus reference TRBV7-7 and TRBJ1-6, the full variable domain is GAGVSQSPRYKVTKRGQDVTLRCDPISSHATLYWYQQALGQGPEFLTYFNYEAQPDKSGLPSDRFSAERPEGSISTLTIQRTEQRDSAMYRCASSPDRGAPLHFGNGTRLTVT.

The gene calls are TRBV11-3 and TRBJ2-5; maybe TRBD2 (6 bases). This CDR3 comprises 15 residues. CDR1 and CDR2 from the germline V gene are SGHNT and YENEEA. Trimming stripped 5 bases from V and 5 bases from J, with 18 bases between. The CDR3 spells CASSLGTPGGETQYF. The CDR3 DNA reads TGTGCCAGCAGCCTCGGGACTCCCGGAGGGGAGACCCAGTACTTC.

V is TRBV6-1 and J is TRBJ1-1, with D perhaps matching TRBD1 (5 bases). The V and J ends lost 4 bases and 2 bases respectively, with 11 bases between them. Germline V CDR1 and CDR2: MNHNS, SASEGT. The length of the CDR3 is 14 residues. The CDR3 is CASSGRQSNTEAFF. DNA for the CDR3: TGTGCCAGCAGTGGAAGACAGTCCAACACTGAAGCTTTCTTT.

V is TRBV29-1 and J is TRBJ2-7; D not resolved. Trimming left V 2 bases short and J 6 bases short, with 8 bases between. Germline CDR1 reads SQVTM; CDR2 reads ANQGSEA. CDR3 length equals 11 residues. The CDR3 loop is CSVETNREQYF. CDR3 sequence (DNA): TGCAGCGTTGAAACAAATCGCGAGCAGTACTTC.

J is TRBJ1-1 and V is TRBV10-3; the match to TRBD1 covers 7 bases. Germline V lookup: CDR1 ENHRY, CDR2 SYGVKD. J gave up 2 bases and V 3 bases, and 3 bases lay outside the gene matches. CDR3 size: 14 residues. CDR3 DNA sequence: TGTGCCATCAGTGAAACAGGGGTTAACACTGAAGCTTTCTTT. Amino acids: CAISETGVNTEAFF.

The chain combines TRBV7-6 with TRBJ2-3; D possibly corresponds to TRBD1 (6 bases). This CDR3 has 14 amino acids. Germline lookup yields CDR1 SGHVS and CDR2 FNYEAQ. The V and J ends lost 2 bases and 6 bases respectively, with 12 bases between them. This CDR3 is CASSLSTGTDTQYF. In DNA form, the CDR3 reads TGTGCCAGCAGCTTATCTACAGGGACCGATACGCAGTATTTT.

V is TRBV14 and J is TRBJ1-1, with D perhaps TRBD1 (6 bases). V lost 2 bases and J lost 8, with 18 bases in between. The CDR3 totals 15 residues. The germline V gene encodes CDR1 SGHDN and CDR2 FVKESK. CDR3 nucleotides: TGTGCCAGCAGCCAAAGGGGGATTGCAACAGGGGAAGCTTTCTTT. It specifies CASSQRGIATGEAFF. The full variable domain, rest sourced from reference TRBV14 and TRBJ1-1, is EAGVTQFPSHSVIEKGQTVTLRCDPISGHDNLYWYRRVMGKEIKFLLHFVKESKQDESGMPNNRFLAERTGGTYSTLKVQPAELEDSGVYFCASSQRGIATGEAFFGQGTRLTVV.

The J gene is TRBJ2-2, the V gene TRBV27; TRBD2 matches at 11 bases. There are 17 residues in the CDR3. V lost 4 bases to trimming and J lost 2 bases; unmatched junction nucleotides: 6. Germline V lookup: CDR1 MNHEY, CDR2 SMNVEV (reference sequence). DNA for the CDR3: TGTGCCAGCAGTTCGTATGGGACTAGCGGTAACACCGGGGAGCTGTTTTTT. Amino acids: CASSSYGTSGNTGELFF.

A few counts support this clone. J is TRBJ2-7 and V is TRBV6-5, with D possibly being TRBD1 (6 bases). Germline values: CDR1 MNHEY, CDR2 SVGAGI. Trimming stripped 0 bases from V and 3 bases from J, with 9 bases between. This CDR3 has 14 residues. The CDR3 sequence: CASSYSQGYYEQYF. The CDR3 nucleotides read TGTGCCAGCAGTTACTCACAGGGATACTACGAGCAGTACTTC.

A single count supports this clone. The V gene is TRBV9, the J gene TRBJ2-7; D remains unclear. CDR1 and CDR2 from the germline V gene are SGDLS and YYNGEE. Trimming removed 7 bases from V and 4 bases from J, with 15 bases in between. This CDR3 contains 13 residues. As DNA, the CDR3 is TGTGCCAGCTCTGCGGTTGATCGGTACGAGCAGTACTTC. It encodes CASSAVDRYEQYF.

The V and J genes are TRBV4-2 and TRBJ1-3; D may be TRBD1 (6 bases). V lost 4 bases to trimming and J lost 4 bases, with 14 bases between them. The CDR3 totals 15 residues. Germline values: CDR1 LGHNA, CDR2 YNFKEQ. CDR3 region: CASSLGGDNGNTIYF. CDR3 DNA: TGTGCCAGCAGCCTGGGAGGGGACAACGGAAACACCATATATTTT.

For this clone: A read error may account for a junction end that differs from germline. The sample carries other DNA sequences with the same CDR3. The J gene is TRBJ2-3, the V gene TRBV7-7; D perhaps matches TRBD2 (5 bases). Germline V gene data show CDR1 as SSHAT and CDR2 as FNYEAQ (reference sequence). The CDR3 sequence is 15 residues long. CDR3 nucleotides: TGTGCTAGCAGCTTAGGTCCGGGGAGCACAGATACGCAGTATTTT. This gives the protein CASSLGPGSTDTQYF.

V is TRBV27 and J is TRBJ1-1; TRBD1 is a possible D gene (5 bases). Germline-derived CDR1 and CDR2 are MNHEY and SMNVEV (reference sequence). With 4 bases removed from V and 0 bases from J, the gap between germline ends came to 9 bases. CDR3 length: 14 amino acids. The CDR3 sequence: CASSWGGMNTEAFF. The CDR3 nucleotides are TGTGCCAGCAGTTGGGGGGGAATGAACACTGAAGCTTTCTTT.